Presented here are 8 T cell receptor beta chains from one specimen sequenced in a study of OX40 agonist ivuxolimab in advanced cancers. Clones were sequenced by immunoSEQ multiplex PCR, and TCRdb holds only the in-frame ones, with some missing. The table lists some 25,000 clones, roughly 85% of them singletons, with approximately 35% in the top ten. Specimen: CD4+ or CD8+ T cells sorted from blood, collected in a trial of the OX40 agonist ivuxolimab. Every receptor here comes from an adult with an advanced solid tumor such as melanoma, head and neck, liver or kidney cancer.

The V call is TRBV7-2, the J call TRBJ2-1; 11 positions agree with TRBD2. Germline CDR1 SGHTA, CDR2 FQGNSA. The CDR3 totals 16 residues. The trim removed 5 bases at V and 4 bases at J, leaving 7 bases unmatched. This CDR3 is CASSSSGGAGYNEQFF. The CDR3 nucleotides are TGTGCCAGCAGCAGTAGCGGGGGGGCTGGGTACAATGAGCAGTTCTTC.

The chain combines TRBV5-6 with TRBJ1-5; D perhaps matches TRBD1 (6 bases). The germline V and J ends were trimmed by 0 bases and 7 bases, with 11 bases remaining between them. The CDR3 covers 14 residues. Germline lookup yields CDR1 SGHDT and CDR2 YYEEEE. CDR3 in amino acids: CASSLDGQWQPQHF. As DNA, the CDR3 is TGTGCCAGCAGCTTGGACGGACAGTGGCAGCCCCAGCATTTT.

This chain joins TRBV7-9 and TRBJ2-1, with TRBD2 as a possible D gene (5 bases). Between the trimmed V and J ends, which lost 3 bases and 4 bases, there was a span of 13 bases. The length of the CDR3 is 15 residues. Per germline, CDR1 SEHNR and CDR2 FQNEAQ (reference sequence). In DNA, the CDR3 is TGTGCCAGCAGCTTTAAGGACTTGAATTACAATGAGCAGTTCTTC. It codes for CASSFKDLNYNEQFF.

V and J are TRBV25-1 and TRBJ2-7, with D uncertain. CDR1 is MGHDK, CDR2 SYGVNS, per germline. Deletions cut 5 bases from V and 7 bases from J, with 15 bases between. The CDR3 covers 13 residues. This chain's CDR3 is CASSTLPLGEQYF. The CDR3 DNA reads TGTGCCAGCAGTACCCTCCCCCTCGGAGAGCAGTACTTC.

The genes are TRBV30 and TRBJ2-7; TRBD1 matches at 8 bases. The CDR3 runs 14 residues. V lost 0 bases and J lost 5; bases outside the gene matches: 6. From germline, CDR1 is GTSNPN and CDR2 SVGIG (reference sequence). The CDR3 nucleotides are TGTGCCTGGAGTGTCGGCAGGGGGCTCGACGAGCAGTACTTC. It codes for CAWSVGRGLDEQYF.

The gene calls are TRBV19 and TRBJ1-5, with TRBD1 as a possible D gene (5 bases). The CDR3 length is 13 residues. Germline CDR1 reads LNHDA; CDR2 reads SQIVND (reference sequence). Trimming removed 5 bases at V and 7 bases at J, with 12 bases between. CDR3 nucleotide sequence: TGTGCCAGTAGTTCTCAGGGAGACCAGCCCCAGCATTTT. Its translation is CASSSQGDQPQHF.

The rearrangement links TRBV10-3 to TRBJ1-2, with 7 nucleotides matching TRBD1. J was trimmed by 10 bases and V by 10 bases; bases with no gene match: 12. The germline gives CDR1 ENHRY, CDR2 SYGVKD. The CDR3 has 12 amino acids. The DNA for the CDR3 is TGTGCCACCTCCCTGGCAGGGGGAGTCTACACCTTC. Amino acid sequence: CATSLAGGVYTF.

This clone was counted once. The genes are TRBV9 and TRBJ2-1; no definite D call. V shed 2 bases and J shed 8 bases, with 11 bases lying between them. The CDR3 consists of 13 residues. CDR1 and CDR2 from the germline V gene are SGDLS and YYNGEE. DNA of the CDR3: TGTGCCAGCAGCGTTGGACCGGGTCATGAGCAGTTCTTC. Translated, it gives CASSVGPGHEQFF.